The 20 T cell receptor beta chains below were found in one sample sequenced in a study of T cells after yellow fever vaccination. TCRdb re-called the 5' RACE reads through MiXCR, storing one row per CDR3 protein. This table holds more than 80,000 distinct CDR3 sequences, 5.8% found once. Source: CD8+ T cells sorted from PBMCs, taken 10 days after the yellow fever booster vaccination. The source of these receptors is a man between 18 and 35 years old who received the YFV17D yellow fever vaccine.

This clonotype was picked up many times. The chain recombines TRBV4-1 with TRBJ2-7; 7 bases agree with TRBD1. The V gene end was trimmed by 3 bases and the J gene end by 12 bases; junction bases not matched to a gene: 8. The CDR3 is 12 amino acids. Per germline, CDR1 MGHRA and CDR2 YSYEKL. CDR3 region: CASSHAQGFLYF. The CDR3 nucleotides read TGCGCCAGCAGCCACGCACAGGGGTTCTTGTACTTC.

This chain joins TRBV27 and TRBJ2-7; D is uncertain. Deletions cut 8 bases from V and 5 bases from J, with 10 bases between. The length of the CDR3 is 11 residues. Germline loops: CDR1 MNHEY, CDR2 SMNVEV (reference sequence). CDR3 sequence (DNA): TGTGCCAGCTCCAAGGGCCACGAGCAGTACTTC. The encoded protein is CASSKGHEQYF.

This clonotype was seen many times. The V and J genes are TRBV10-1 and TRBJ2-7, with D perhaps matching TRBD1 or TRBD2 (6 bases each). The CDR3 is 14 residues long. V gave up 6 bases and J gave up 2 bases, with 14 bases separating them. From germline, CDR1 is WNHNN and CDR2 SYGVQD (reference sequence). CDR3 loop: CASSAAGHPYEQYF. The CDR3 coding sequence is TGCGCCAGCAGCGCCGCGGGACACCCCTACGAGCAGTACTTC.

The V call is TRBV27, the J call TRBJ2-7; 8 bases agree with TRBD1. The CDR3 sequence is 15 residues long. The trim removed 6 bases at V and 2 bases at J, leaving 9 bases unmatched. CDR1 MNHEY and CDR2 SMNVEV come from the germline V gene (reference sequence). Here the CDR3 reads CASSRTGTGPYEQYV. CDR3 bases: TGTGCCAGCAGCCGAACCGGGACAGGACCCTACGAGCAGTACGTC.

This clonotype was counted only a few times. For the CDR3, the DNA is TGTGCCAGCAGCTCCCTTGGCCTGAGCTCCTACAATGAGCAGTTCTTC. As protein: CASSSLGLSSYNEQFF. The chain uses TRBV7-9 and TRBJ2-1; D not resolved. Between the trimmed V and J ends, which lost 4 bases and 0 bases, there was a span of 13 bases. Germline V lookup: CDR1 SEHNR, CDR2 FQNEAQ (reference sequence). The CDR3 loop spans 16 amino acids.

For the CDR3, the DNA is TGTGCCAGCAGTTACAAGGGGGGCTATGGCTACACCTTC. As protein: CASSYKGGYGYTF. V is TRBV6-5 and J is TRBJ1-2, with D maybe TRBD1 (6 bases). This CDR3 is 13 amino acids long. V was shortened by 2 bases and J by 4 bases, with 8 bases between the two germline ends. The germline gives CDR1 MNHEY, CDR2 SVGAGI.

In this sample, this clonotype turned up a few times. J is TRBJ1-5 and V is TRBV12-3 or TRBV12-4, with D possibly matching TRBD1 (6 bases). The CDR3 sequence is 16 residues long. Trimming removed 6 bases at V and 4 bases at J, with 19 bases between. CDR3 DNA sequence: TGTGCCAGCAGGGCGCCTCCTAGGGGGGATAATCAGCCCCAGCATTTT. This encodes CASRAPPRGDNQPQHF.

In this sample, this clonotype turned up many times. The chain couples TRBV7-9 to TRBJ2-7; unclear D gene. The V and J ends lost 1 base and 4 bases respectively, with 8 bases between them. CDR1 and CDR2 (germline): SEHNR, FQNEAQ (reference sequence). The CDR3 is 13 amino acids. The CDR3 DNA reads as TGTGCCAGCAGCTTAGGGGGTCAGTACGAGCAGTACTTC. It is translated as CASSLGGQYEQYF.

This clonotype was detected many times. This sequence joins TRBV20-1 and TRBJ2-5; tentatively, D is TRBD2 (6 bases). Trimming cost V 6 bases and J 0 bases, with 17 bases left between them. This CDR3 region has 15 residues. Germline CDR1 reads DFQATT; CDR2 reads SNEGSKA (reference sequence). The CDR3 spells CSAPDYSTYQETQYF. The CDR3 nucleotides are TGCAGTGCCCCGGACTACTCAACGTACCAAGAGACCCAGTACTTC.

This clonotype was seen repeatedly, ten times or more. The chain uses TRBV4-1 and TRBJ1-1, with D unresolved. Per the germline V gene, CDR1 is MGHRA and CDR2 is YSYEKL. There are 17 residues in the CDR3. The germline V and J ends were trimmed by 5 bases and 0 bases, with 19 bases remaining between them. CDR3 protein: CASSGETATFLNTEAFF. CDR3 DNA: TGCGCCAGCAGCGGGGAAACAGCGACCTTTTTGAACACTGAAGCTTTCTTT.

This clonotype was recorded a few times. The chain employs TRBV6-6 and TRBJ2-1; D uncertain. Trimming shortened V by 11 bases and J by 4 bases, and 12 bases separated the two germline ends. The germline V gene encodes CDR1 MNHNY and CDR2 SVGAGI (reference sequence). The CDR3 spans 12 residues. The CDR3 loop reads CAAGRFYNEQFF. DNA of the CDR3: TGTGCCGCAGGCAGGTTTTACAATGAGCAGTTCTTC.

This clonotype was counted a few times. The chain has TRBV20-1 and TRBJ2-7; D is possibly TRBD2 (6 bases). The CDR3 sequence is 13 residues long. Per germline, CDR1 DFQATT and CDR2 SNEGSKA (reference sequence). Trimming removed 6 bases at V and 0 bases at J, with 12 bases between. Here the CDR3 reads CSAGGDLSYEQYF. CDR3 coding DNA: TGCAGTGCGGGCGGGGACCTCTCCTACGAGCAGTACTTC.

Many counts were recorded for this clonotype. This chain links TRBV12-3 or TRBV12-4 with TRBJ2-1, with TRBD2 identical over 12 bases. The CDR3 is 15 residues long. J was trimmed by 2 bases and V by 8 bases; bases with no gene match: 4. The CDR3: CASAGLAGAYNEQFF. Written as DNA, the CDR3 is TGTGCCAGCGCGGGACTAGCGGGTGCCTACAATGAGCAGTTCTTC.

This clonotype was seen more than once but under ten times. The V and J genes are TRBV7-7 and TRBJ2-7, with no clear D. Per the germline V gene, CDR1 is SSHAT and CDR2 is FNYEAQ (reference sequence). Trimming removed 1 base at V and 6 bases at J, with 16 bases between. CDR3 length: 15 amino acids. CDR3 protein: CASSLGIGYGSEQYF. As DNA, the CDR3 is TGTGCCAGCAGCTTAGGGATAGGGTATGGCTCCGAGCAGTACTTC.

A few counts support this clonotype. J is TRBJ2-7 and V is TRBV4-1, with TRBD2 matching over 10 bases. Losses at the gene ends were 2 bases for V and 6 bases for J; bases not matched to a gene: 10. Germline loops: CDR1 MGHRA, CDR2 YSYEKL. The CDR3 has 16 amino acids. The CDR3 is CASSQTPLAGVPEQYF. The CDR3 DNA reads TGCGCCAGCAGCCAAACCCCCCTAGCGGGGGTCCCCGAGCAGTACTTC.

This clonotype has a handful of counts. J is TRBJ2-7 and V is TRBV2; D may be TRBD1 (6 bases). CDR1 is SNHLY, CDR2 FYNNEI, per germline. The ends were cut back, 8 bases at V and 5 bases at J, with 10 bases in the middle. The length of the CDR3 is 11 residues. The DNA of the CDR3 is TGTGCCAGCCCTGGGGGCCACGAGCAGTACGTC. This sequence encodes CASPGGHEQYV.

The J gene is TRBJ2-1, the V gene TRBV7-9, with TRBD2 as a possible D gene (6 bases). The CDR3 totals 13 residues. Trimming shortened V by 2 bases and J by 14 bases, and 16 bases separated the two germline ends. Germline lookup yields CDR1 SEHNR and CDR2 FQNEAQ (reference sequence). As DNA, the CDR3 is TGTGCCAGCAGCTTATTAGCCGGGGGTCGAAAGTTCTTC. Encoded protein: CASSLLAGGRKFF.

The CDR3 sequence is CASSAGTSAYNEQFF. As DNA, the CDR3 is TGTGCCAGCAGTGCCGGGACTAGCGCCTACAATGAGCAGTTCTTC. The rearrangement uses TRBV6-5 and TRBJ2-1; 10 nucleotides align to TRBD2. The CDR3 covers 15 residues. Germline CDR1 reads MNHEY; CDR2 reads SVGAGI. With 5 bases clipped from V and 2 bases from J, the junction kept 3 bases outside the gene matches.

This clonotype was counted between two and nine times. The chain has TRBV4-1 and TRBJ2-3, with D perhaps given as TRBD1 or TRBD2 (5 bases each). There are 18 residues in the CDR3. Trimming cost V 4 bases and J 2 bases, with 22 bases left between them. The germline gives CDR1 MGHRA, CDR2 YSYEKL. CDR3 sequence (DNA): TGCGCCAGCAGCCCGAGAAGATCAGGACTGGGACCCACAGATACGCAGTATTTT. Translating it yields CASSPRRSGLGPTDTQYF.

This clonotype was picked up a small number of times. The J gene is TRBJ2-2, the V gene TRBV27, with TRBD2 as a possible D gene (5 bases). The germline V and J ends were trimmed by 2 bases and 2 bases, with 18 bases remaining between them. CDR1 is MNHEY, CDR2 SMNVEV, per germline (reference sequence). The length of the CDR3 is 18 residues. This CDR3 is CASSLGMIAGRNTGELFF. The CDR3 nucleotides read TGTGCCAGCAGTTTAGGGATGATTGCGGGCAGAAACACCGGGGAGCTGTTTTTT.